Detailed here is one TCR beta chain. Clones were read by immunoSEQ multiplex PCR, and TCRdb kept only the in-frame ones, dropping some. The sample includes millions of clones, more than 90% of them seen just once. This sample was taken from a study of shared clonotypes between healthy human individuals. This CDR3 has 17 amino acids. Trimming removed 3 bases from V and 2 bases from J, with 20 bases in between. Germline V gives CDR1 SGHRS, CDR2 YFSETQ. The TCR was taken from a man aged 18 to 29 in good health. The chain is built from TRBV5-1 and TRBJ1-1; TRBD1 might be the D (5 bases). Sequences were obtained from naive CD4+ T cells sorted from blood. Sample subset: CD45RA+ positively selected. Here the CDR3 DNA reads TGCGCCAGCAGCTCGGAGGGGAGGGTTTCCCCTAACACTGAAGCTTTCTTT. Protein sequence: CASSSEGRVSPNTEAFF.